The clone carrying this T cell receptor (beta chain) was seen ten or more times. Between the trimmed V and J ends, which lost 3 bases and 4 bases, there was a span of 9 bases. CDR3 length: 13 residues. The data were obtained in a study of human T cells and chemical hapten exposure. Background on the study: Throughout the roughly 24-week study, diphenylcyclopropenone was applied weekly to the patients' scalps.

As for time point: pre-sensitization, week 0. Treatment given: therapeutic diphenylcyclopropenone sensitization with weekly scalp DPC. TCRdb re-called the RACE reads with MiXCR, one entry per CDR3 protein. The sample has roughly 250,000 distinct CDR3 sequences, 7.5% to 10% seen once. The specimen comprised whole blood, sampled in connection with sensitization to the hapten diphenylcyclopropenone (DPC). The receptor was derived from a woman between 35 and 50 years old with alopecia areata. Some clones in this sample may be carry-over from other donors' samples. J is TRBJ1-1 and V is TRBV12-3 or TRBV12-4; D not certain. CDR3 sequence reads: CASSLSGITEAFF. The CDR3, as DNA: TGTGCCAGCAGTTTGTCCGGTATCACTGAAGCTTTCTTT.